This paragraph covers one TCR beta chain sequence. The antigen is unknown. The sample is drawn from a study of T cell responses to AZD1222 COVID-19 vaccine. General study points: After the peak T cell response, and only then, were repertoires sampled. Just a handful of people given AZD1222 tested seropositive at baseline. The donor group comprised mostly white British people and more females; the analysis possibly underestimated clonal diversity. With dominance at 160-218 and 743-854, vaccine-associated CD4 TCRs spanned spike.

Trimming took 3 bases from V and 3 from J; bases not matched to a gene: 3. CDR1 KGHDR and CDR2 SFDVKD come from the germline V gene. This CDR3 has 14 amino acids. TCRdb's table, derived via immunoSEQ multiplex PCR, lists solely in-frame clones and lacks some. This sample has approximately 70,000 clones, with roughly 90% found just once. The rearrangement links TRBV24-1 to TRBJ1-2; TRBD1 aligns across 7 bases. This specimen was peripheral blood, taken on day 0 of AZD1222 vaccination. This receptor was taken from an adult in good health. The CDR3 loop reads CATSDHDRDYGYTF. The CDR3 DNA reads as TGTGCCACCAGTGATCACGACAGGGACTATGGCTACACCTTC.